This T cell receptor (beta chain) originates from a study of cytomegalovirus exposure and HLA in healthy donors. As regards this clone: Its cognate antigen is unknown.

The CDR3 is 16 residues long. V shed 0 bases and J shed 7 bases, with 18 bases lying between them. The germline gives CDR1 MNHEY, CDR2 SVGAGI. Overall study results and limits: No immune exposure information besides CMV serostatus was available.

Primers included in the PCR were 60 Vbeta and 13 Jbeta primers. Libraries were prepared by immunoSEQ multiplex PCR; TCRdb keeps only in-frame clonotypes and omits some of them. The sample includes about 140,000 clones, approximately 82% of them seen just once. The sample comprised PBMCs. V is TRBV6-5 and J is TRBJ2-5; D remains unclear. This clonotype was obtained from a young man in good health and CMV-seropositive. This CDR3 is CASSYSIGASRGTQYF. CDR3 DNA: TGTGCCAGCAGTTACTCGATTGGTGCGAGTCGTGGGACCCAGTACTTC.